This TCR beta chain was profiled in a study of blood T cell repertoires in COVID-19. In the source study's methods: It was from reference gene primer amplification that nucleated cell counts were estimated. Assay: immunoSEQ multiplex PCR; the TCRdb copy retains only in-frame clones and omits some. V and J calls and clone size follow that table, whereas D and trimming were derived from the DNA. Seen here are about 83,000 clones, around nine tenths observed once, and the top ten hold approximately 8%. This receptor was obtained from a man older than 75 with active or convalescent COVID-19. Sequenced: peripheral blood.

CDR3 in amino acids: CASRLMTGATGELFF. The CDR3 DNA sequence: TGTGCCAGCAGACTAATGACAGGGGCCACCGGGGAGCTGTTTTTT. V gene TRBV2 combines with J gene TRBJ2-2; 8 bases agree with TRBD1. The CDR3 extends over 15 amino acids. The V segment lost 6 bases and the J segment 4 bases; nucleotides outside the gene matches: 7. Germline CDR1 reads SNHLY; CDR2 reads FYNNEI.